What follows describes a single T cell receptor (beta chain). Primed by a sample-barcoded 5' primer and a J-beta primer mix, a second PCR proceeded for about 6 to 11 cycles. The yield of each sample was at least 2.5 million CDR3-containing paired-end reads. TCRdb itself ran the 5' RACE reads through MiXCR, one entry per CDR3 protein. Of about 750,000 distinct CDR3 sequences listed, 40% to 65% are singletons. This record belongs to a study of blood T cells in healthy people across ages. The V end lost 0 bases, the J end lost 2 bases, and 13 bases lay between the germline ends. The CDR3 contains 16 residues. Germline V gene sequence: CDR1 LGHDT, CDR2 YNNKEL (reference sequence).

Sequencing was done on a sample of blood. This rearrangement joins TRBV3-1 to TRBJ2-5, with D possibly TRBD2 on 6 matching bases. The receptor was derived from a man aged 80 or over in good health. The CDR3 DNA is TGTGCCAGCAGCCAAGAGGGTAGCGGAATACAAGAGACCCAGTACTTC. Translating gives CASSQEGSGIQETQYF.